Listed here are 23 T cell receptor beta chains from one sample, sequenced in a study of Ad26.COV2.S vaccination and SARS-CoV-2 variants. Noted treatment: approximately 18 received Ad26.COV2.S at low or high dose, single or two shots; 5 received placebo; per-sample allocation not given. It was on day 63 after the first vaccine or placebo injection that samples were taken. Profiled with immunoSEQ multiplex PCR; TCRdb holds only in-frame clones, not every one. The data contain around 300,000 clones, around 89% of them singletons. The material was peripheral blood, obtained in a trial of Ad26.COV2.S vaccine versus placebo. All receptors derive from a person aged 18-65 years who received the Ad26.COV2.S COVID-19 vaccine or a placebo.

This clone was seen a single time. This chain connects TRBV18 to TRBJ1-2; D unclear. V lost 3 bases, J lost 7 bases, and 6 bases lay in between. Looked up from germline, CDR1 is KGHSH and CDR2 is LQKENI. The CDR3 runs to 11 residues. The CDR3 is CASSPGSGYTF. The CDR3 DNA reads TGTGCCAGCTCACCCGGTTCTGGCTACACCTTC.

The gene calls are TRBV10-1 and TRBJ2-2; D is uncertain. CDR3 length: 11 amino acids. Trimming removed 7 bases at V and 2 bases at J, with 2 bases between. Germline CDR1 WNHNN, CDR2 SYGVQD (reference sequence). CDR3 region: CASTNTGELFF. Written as DNA, the CDR3 is TGCGCCAGCACCAACACCGGGGAGCTGTTTTTT.

The chain uses TRBV30 and TRBJ2-5, with D maybe TRBD1 (5 bases). The V gene lost 1 base and the J gene lost 2 bases, with 11 bases spanning the gap. Germline V gene data show CDR1 as GTSNPN and CDR2 as SVGIG (reference sequence). The CDR3 runs 14 residues. The CDR3 region has the DNA TGTGCCTGGAGTGAAAAGGGGTGGCAAGAGACCCAGTACTTC. It encodes CAWSEKGWQETQYF. The full variable domain, its missing parts supplied by reference TRBV30 and TRBJ2-5, is SQTIHQWPATLVQPVGSPLSLECTVEGTSNPNLYWYRQAAGRGLQLLFYSVGIGQISSEVPQNLSASRPQDRQFILSSKKLLLSDSGFYLCAWSEKGWQETQYFGPGTRLLVL.

The chain links TRBV30 to TRBJ1-2; TRBD1 matches at 7 bases. With 3 bases clipped from V and 7 bases from J, the junction kept 8 bases outside the gene matches. CDR1 is GTSNPN, CDR2 SVGIG, per germline (reference sequence). The CDR3 extends over 13 amino acids. CDR3 region: CAWSGQAESGYTF. The CDR3 nucleotides are TGTGCCTGGAGCGGACAGGCCGAGTCTGGCTACACCTTC.

CDR3 amino acids: CASSQDGGVGDYGYTF. The CDR3 DNA follows: TGTGCCAGCAGCCAGGACGGCGGGGTAGGGGACTATGGCTACACCTTC. This chain joins TRBV4-2 and TRBJ1-2; perhaps TRBD1 as D (5 bases). The V gene's germline CDR1 is LGHNA and CDR2 YNFKEQ. V shed 3 bases and J shed 3 bases, with 17 bases lying between them. This CDR3 has 16 residues.

The chain combines TRBV7-6 with TRBJ2-3; D might be TRBD2 (5 bases). The CDR3 length is 15 residues. CDR1 is SGHVS and CDR2 is FNYEAQ in the germline V gene. The V gene lost 2 bases and the J gene lost 2 bases, with 11 bases spanning the gap. The CDR3, as DNA: TGTGCCAGCAGCTTAATGAGGGCCACCACAGATACGCAGTATTTT. Translated, it gives CASSLMRATTDTQYF.

V and J are TRBV7-9 and TRBJ2-7, with D possibly TRBD2 on 5 matching bases. From germline, CDR1 is SEHNR and CDR2 FQNEAQ (reference sequence). Trimming removed 4 bases at V and 10 bases at J, with 14 bases between. The CDR3 contains 12 residues. The CDR3 reads CASSSTRGYQYF. CDR3 bases: TGTGCCAGCAGCTCGACCCGGGGTTACCAGTACTTC.

The V and J genes are TRBV7-2 and TRBJ2-2, with D perhaps TRBD1 (5 bases). From germline, CDR1 is SGHTA and CDR2 FQGNSA. This CDR3 is 15 amino acids long. The V end was cut by 6 bases, the J end by 0 bases, with 11 bases between. The CDR3 bases are TGTGCCAGCAGGAGGACACACGCGAACACCGGGGAGCTGTTTTTT. Translating it yields CASRRTHANTGELFF.

The CDR3 spells CASSQEYDSYTEAFF. CDR3 sequence (DNA): TGTGCCAGCAGCCAAGAATACGACAGCTACACTGAAGCTTTCTTT. V gene TRBV3-1 (or the pseudogene TRBV3-2) combines with J gene TRBJ1-1; D might be TRBD1 (5 bases). Germline CDR1 is LGHDT and CDR2 is YNNKEL (reference sequence). This CDR3 spans 15 amino acids. Trimming removed 0 bases at V and 3 bases at J, with 11 bases between.

This sequence joins TRBV6-6 and TRBJ1-6, with 7 nucleotides matching TRBD1. This CDR3 has 15 residues. V gave up 6 bases and J gave up 3 bases; unmatched junction bases: 5. Per the germline V gene, CDR1 is MNHNY and CDR2 is SVGAGI (reference sequence). The CDR3 spells CASRAGTVYNSPLHF. CDR3 DNA sequence: TGTGCCAGCAGGGCGGGGACAGTCTATAATTCACCCCTCCACTTT.

This clone was seen only once. The chain joins TRBV10-3 to TRBJ2-1; D remains ambiguous. This CDR3 comprises 12 residues. Germline CDR1 is ENHRY and CDR2 is SYGVKD. V was trimmed by 4 bases and J by 7 bases, leaving 8 bases between them. This CDR3 is CAISGEKNEQFF. CDR3 coding DNA: TGTGCCATCAGTGGGGAAAAGAATGAGCAGTTCTTC.

The chain combines TRBV28 with TRBJ2-7; D is unresolved. Between the trimmed V and J ends, which lost 2 bases and 1 base, there was a span of 12 bases. The CDR3 extends over 15 amino acids. Per the germline V gene, CDR1 is MDHEN and CDR2 is SYDVKM. CDR3 DNA: TGTGCCAGCAGTTTAGGCTGGGGTAGGTCCTACGAGCAGTACTTC. Translated, it gives CASSLGWGRSYEQYF.

The J gene is TRBJ1-5, the V gene TRBV19; D gene ambiguous. Deletions cut 5 bases from V and 9 bases from J, with 14 bases between. Germline V CDR1 and CDR2: LNHDA, SQIVND (reference sequence). The CDR3 has 13 amino acids. In DNA form, the CDR3 reads TGTGCCAGTAGTCCTTCCGGCCGGTGGCCCCAGCATTTT. It encodes CASSPSGRWPQHF.

The chain joins TRBV6-1 to TRBJ1-2; D not resolved. The CDR3 has 12 residues. V dropped 3 bases and J dropped 7 bases, with 9 bases sitting between them. Germline V lookup: CDR1 MNHNS, CDR2 SASEGT. The CDR3 sequence is CASSETPSGYTF. The DNA of the CDR3 is TGTGCCAGCAGTGAGACACCGTCTGGCTACACCTTC.

This clone was found a few times. This chain links TRBV5-6 with TRBJ2-1; a weak D match, TRBD1 (5 bases). CDR1 and CDR2 (germline): SGHDT, YYEEEE. The CDR3 spans 17 residues. V lost 4 bases and J 3 bases, leaving 20 bases between the germline ends. The CDR3 sequence is CASSLPRAYPLYNEQFF. The DNA of the CDR3 is TGTGCCAGCAGCCTGCCCAGGGCCTACCCCCTCTACAATGAGCAGTTCTTC. Complete variable domain (other parts from reference TRBV5-6 and TRBJ2-1): DAGVTQSPTHLIKTRGQQVTLRCSPKSGHDTVSWYQQALGQGPQFIFQYYEEEERQRGNFPDRFSGHQFPNYSSELNVNALLLGDSALYLCASSLPRAYPLYNEQFFGPGTRLTVL.

The chain employs TRBV5-5 and TRBJ2-7, with D tentatively TRBD1 or TRBD2 (5 bases each). The germline V gene has CDR1 SGHKS and CDR2 YYEKEE (reference sequence). V shed 2 bases and J shed 4 bases, with 13 bases lying between them. The length of the CDR3 is 14 residues. The CDR3 DNA follows: TGTGCCAGCAGCTTTGGGGATGGGGGTTACGAGCAGTACTTC. It translates to CASSFGDGGYEQYF.

The gene calls are TRBV28 and TRBJ2-1; TRBD1 matches at 10 bases. The germline gives CDR1 MDHEN, CDR2 SYDVKM. V lost 2 bases to trimming and J lost 4 bases; unmatched junction nucleotides: 5. The CDR3 consists of 16 residues. Written as DNA, the CDR3 is TGTGCCAGCAGTTTACTTCGACAGGGGGCTTACAATGAGCAGTTCTTC. Protein sequence: CASSLLRQGAYNEQFF.

The rearrangement joins TRBV3-1 (or the pseudogene TRBV3-2) to TRBJ1-1; D gene ambiguous. CDR1 and CDR2 from the germline V gene are LGHDT and YNNKEL (reference sequence). V was clipped by 2 bases and J by 3 bases, with 10 bases between them. The CDR3 has 14 amino acids. In DNA form, the CDR3 reads TGTGCCAGCAGCCAACGGAGGAGGTACACTGAAGCTTTCTTT. It translates to CASSQRRRYTEAFF.

The rearrangement links TRBV3-1 (or the pseudogene TRBV3-2) to TRBJ2-2; D may be TRBD2 (5 bases). This CDR3 is 17 amino acids long. V was clipped by 3 bases and J by 2 bases, with 16 bases between them. Germline V CDR1 and CDR2: LGHDT, YNNKEL (reference sequence). CDR3 coding DNA: TGTGCCAGCAGCCACCGCCCGCTAGAGGGCAACACCGGGGAGCTGTTTTTT. This codes for CASSHRPLEGNTGELFF.

This rearrangement joins TRBV30 to TRBJ2-3; no clear D gene. The CDR3 runs to 14 residues. Trimming stripped 3 bases from V and 2 bases from J, with 12 bases between. Germline CDR1 and CDR2: GTSNPN and SVGIG (reference sequence). As DNA, the CDR3 is TGTGCCTGGAGACCACCCGCGATCACAGATACGCAGTATTTT. This gives the protein CAWRPPAITDTQYF.

CDR3 protein: CASSPQNYGYTF. The CDR3 DNA sequence: TGTGCCAGCAGTCCCCAAAACTATGGCTACACCTTC. This chain uses TRBV2 with TRBJ1-2; unclear D gene. The V end was cut by 5 bases, the J end by 2 bases, with 6 bases between. Germline assignment: CDR1 SNHLY and CDR2 FYNNEI. This CDR3 is 12 amino acids long.

The rearrangement joins TRBV28 to TRBJ1-1; 7 bases line up with TRBD1. J gave up 3 bases and V 4 bases, and 8 bases lay outside the gene matches. The germline V gene has CDR1 MDHEN and CDR2 SYDVKM. This CDR3 has 15 residues. The CDR3 loop is CASSSTTGVHTEAFF. Written as DNA, the CDR3 is TGTGCCAGCAGTTCGACTACAGGGGTGCACACTGAAGCTTTCTTT.

The chain links TRBV5-1 to TRBJ1-2; D call uncertain. The V end lost 0 bases, the J end lost 4 bases, and 16 bases lay between the germline ends. Per the germline V gene, CDR1 is SGHRS and CDR2 is YFSETQ. This CDR3 contains 16 residues. The CDR3 is CASSLAEGDASYGYTF. Written as DNA, the CDR3 is TGCGCCAGCAGCTTGGCCGAAGGCGACGCGTCCTATGGCTACACCTTC.